This T cell receptor (beta chain) stems from a study of cytomegalovirus exposure and HLA in healthy donors. For the study at large: Early release data held 75 million to 100 million unique TCRs from HLA-typed donors.

PCR amplification relied on 60 Vbeta primers (plus 13 Jbeta primers). Measured with immunoSEQ multiplex PCR; TCRdb has only the in-frame clones, and not every one. The table records about 200,000 clones, 75% to 85% of them present only once. This clone was detected only a few times. Sequencing input: PBMCs. The clonotype comes from a woman aged 40 to 55 in good health and CMV-seronegative.

CDR3 protein: CASSLELAGVGTQYF. DNA of the CDR3: TGTGCCAGCAGCCTGGAGCTAGCGGGAGTAGGGACCCAGTACTTC. This chain joins TRBV5-4 and TRBJ2-5, with 10 positions matching TRBD2. Germline trimming cut 4 bases from V and 7 bases from J; bases unmatched to any gene: 10. The CDR3 is 15 amino acids. Germline values: CDR1 SGHNT, CDR2 YYREEE (reference sequence).